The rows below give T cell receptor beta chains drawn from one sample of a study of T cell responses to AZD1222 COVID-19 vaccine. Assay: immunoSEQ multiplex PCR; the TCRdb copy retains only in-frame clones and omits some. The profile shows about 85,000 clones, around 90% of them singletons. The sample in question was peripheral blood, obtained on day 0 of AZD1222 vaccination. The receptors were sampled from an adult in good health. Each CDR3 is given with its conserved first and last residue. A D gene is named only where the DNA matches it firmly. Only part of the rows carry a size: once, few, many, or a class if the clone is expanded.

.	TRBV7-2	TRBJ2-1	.	TGTGCCAGCAGCTTAAGGGCGAGCTACAATGAGCAGTTCTTC	CASSLRASYNEQFF
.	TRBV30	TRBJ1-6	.	TGTGCCTGGAGTGTTGGGAGGCTGTCACCCCTCCACTTT	CAWSVGRLSPLHF
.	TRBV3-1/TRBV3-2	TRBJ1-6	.	TGTGCCAGCAGCGGTACCCCCGATAATTCACCCCTCCACTTT	CASSGTPDNSPLHF
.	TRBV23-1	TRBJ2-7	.	TGCGCCAGCAGTCAATCTGGGGTTGGCGAGCAGTACTTC	CASSQSGVGEQYF
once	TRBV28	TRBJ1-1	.	TGTGCCAGCAATTTACCGGGGAGGGGGAACACTGAAGCTTTCTTT	CASNLPGRGNTEAFF
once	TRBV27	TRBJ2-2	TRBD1	TGTGCCAGCACCATACAGGGGGGCACCGGGGAGCTGTTTTTT	CASTIQGGTGELFF
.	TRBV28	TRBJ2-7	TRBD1	TGTGCCAGCAGTTCGGGACAGGGGGCCTACGAGCAGTACTTC	CASSSGQGAYEQYF
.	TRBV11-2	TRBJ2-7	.	TGTGCCAGCAGCTTCCCCCCTTTGCGGGTCTCCTACGAGCAGTACTTC	CASSFPPLRVSYEQYF
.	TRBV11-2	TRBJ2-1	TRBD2	TGTGCCAGCAGCTTGGGACTAGCGGGAGAAATCTCCTACAATGAGCAGTTCTTC	CASSLGLAGEISYNEQFF
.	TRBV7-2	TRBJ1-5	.	TGTGCCAGCAGCTTAGAGTCAGGACGGAGCAATCAGCCCCAGCATTTT	CASSLESGRSNQPQHF
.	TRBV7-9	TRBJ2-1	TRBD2	TGTGCCAGCTCACAAAGCGGGAGGGCCTCCAATGAGCAGTTCTTC	CASSQSGRASNEQFF
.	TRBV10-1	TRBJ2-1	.	TGCGCCGGCAGTGAGGGTAGCAGCAGAGCCTACAATGAGCAGTTCTTC	CAGSEGSSRAYNEQFF
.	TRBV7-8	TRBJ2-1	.	TGTGCCAGCAGCTTAGCCCGGGGAGGAGGGCTAGGGAATGAGCAGTTCTTC	CASSLARGGGLGNEQFF
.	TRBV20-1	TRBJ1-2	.	TGCAGTGCTAGTCAGGGCAACGCTGGCTACACCTTC	CSASQGNAGYTF
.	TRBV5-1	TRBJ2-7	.	TGCGCCAGCAGCTTGGAGATGCGCGCATACGAGCAGTACTTC	CASSLEMRAYEQYF
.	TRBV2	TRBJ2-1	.	TGTGCCAGCAGTGAACAGGGGACGGGGCAGTTCTTC	CASSEQGTGQFF
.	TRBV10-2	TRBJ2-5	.	TGCGCCAGCAGTGAGGACACACAAGAGACCCAGTACTTC	CASSEDTQETQYF
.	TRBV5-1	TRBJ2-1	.	TGCGCCAGCAGAACCGGGACGGAAACATACAATGAGCAGTTCTTC	CASRTGTETYNEQFF
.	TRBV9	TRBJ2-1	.	TGTGCCAGCAGCGTAGGCGGGACTGGCAATGAGCAGTTCTTC	CASSVGGTGNEQFF
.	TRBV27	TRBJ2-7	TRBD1	TGTGCCAGCAGTTTAACGATACCCCGGGACAGGGTCGTCGAGCAGTACTTC	CASSLTIPRDRVVEQYF
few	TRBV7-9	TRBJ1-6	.	TGTGCCAGCAGCTTAGGGCAGAGCTCCTATAATTCACCCCTCCACTTT	CASSLGQSSYNSPLHF